This is a list of T cell receptor beta chains from one sample in a study of T cells in Graves' hyperthyroidism and ophthalmopathy. TCRdb reanalysed the multiplex PCR reads using MiXCR and keeps one entry per CDR3 protein. Among around 250,000 distinct CDR3 sequences listed, around 26% were seen once. Sequenced input: blood. Receptors were obtained from a woman in her thirties or forties with Graves' ophthalmopathy. The CDR3 runs from the conserved cysteine through the conserved F or W. D genes are given only for firm matches. A clone size is listed for some rows: how often the clone was seen (once, few, many), or a class if it is expanded.

j_call v_call d_call clone_size cdr3_aa cdr3_nt
TRBJ2-5 TRBV2 TRBD2 . CASSESLRGSKTQYF TGTGCCAGCAGTGAAAGCTTGCGGGGGTCAAAGACCCAGTACTTC
TRBJ1-5 TRBV19 TRBD1 many CASSLGTGGKSNQPQHF TGTGCCAGTAGTCTTGGGACAGGGGGAAAGAGCAATCAGCCCCAGCATTTT
TRBJ2-2 TRBV12-5 . many CASGPRFLNTGELFF TGTGCTAGTGGCCCCCGCTTCCTCAACACCGGGGAGCTGTTTTTT
TRBJ1-1 TRBV18 . few CASSPESYTEAFF TGTGCCAGCTCCCCCGAATCGTACACTGAAGCTTTCTTT
TRBJ1-2 TRBV19 . . CASSIPADRDYGYTF TGTGCCAGTAGTATACCCGCCGACCGGGACTATGGCTACACCTTC
TRBJ2-5 TRBV7-3 TRBD2 . CASSCPSGRGEETQYF TGTGCCAGCAGCTGCCCTAGCGGGAGAGGAGAGGAGACCCAGTACTTC
TRBJ2-2 TRBV20-1 TRBD1 many CSASRQGLTGELFF TGCAGTGCTAGTAGACAGGGCCTCACCGGGGAGCTGTTTTTT
TRBJ2-2 TRBV2 . many CASSAGPSPTGELFF TGTGCCAGCAGTGCGGGACCCTCGCCCACCGGGGAGCTGTTTTTT
TRBJ2-5 TRBV12-3/TRBV12-4 . . CASSFSGREETQYF TGTGCCAGCAGTTTCTCGGGCAGGGAAGAGACCCAGTACTTC
TRBJ2-5 TRBV14 TRBD1 many CASSQESPGTGEETQYF TGTGCCAGCAGCCAAGAAAGCCCCGGGACAGGGGAGGAGACCCAGTACTTC
TRBJ2-7 TRBV7-6 TRBD2 many CASSLGTGTSGSPATYEQYF TGTGCCAGCAGCTTAGGGACCGGGACTAGCGGGAGCCCAGCCACCTACGAGCAGTACTTC
TRBJ2-7 TRBV5-1 . . CASSPRQAFLSYEQYF TGCGCCAGCAGCCCTAGACAGGCCTTTCTCTCCTACGAGCAGTACTTC
TRBJ1-1 TRBV29-1 . many CSADGGSNTEAFF TGCAGCGCAGACGGGGGTTCTAACACTGAAGCTTTCTTT
TRBJ2-7 TRBV11-2 TRBD2 many CASSEGLASYEQYF TGTGCCAGCAGCGAGGGACTAGCGTCATACGAGCAGTACTTC
TRBJ2-7 TRBV11-2 TRBD2 many CASSLVAGVSYEQYF TGTGCCAGCAGCTTAGTCGCGGGGGTATCCTACGAGCAGTACTTC
TRBJ2-7 TRBV6-2/TRBV6-3 TRBD2 many CASNLLAGGEQYF TGTGCCAGCAACCTGCTAGCGGGAGGCGAGCAGTACTTC
TRBJ2-7 TRBV28 TRBD1 few CASTGGSHYEQYF TGTGCCAGCACAGGGGGATCTCACTACGAGCAGTACTTC
TRBJ2-5 TRBV29-1 . many CSGGEGGETQYF TGCAGCGGTGGGGAGGGGGGAGAGACCCAGTACTTC
TRBJ2-5 TRBV6-2/TRBV6-3 TRBD1 . CASGDRVQETQYF TGTGCCAGCGGAGACAGGGTCCAAGAGACCCAGTACTTC
TRBJ2-5 TRBV5-1 . many CASSLGVVSSETQYF TGCGCCAGCAGCTTGGGTGTGGTGAGTTCGGAGACCCAGTACTTC
TRBJ1-2 TRBV19 TRBD1 many CASRQQGADGYTF TGTGCCAGTAGGCAACAGGGGGCCGATGGCTACACCTTC
TRBJ2-7 TRBV4-1 TRBD2 many CASSQDSSGSYEQYF TGCGCCAGCAGCCAAGATTCGAGCGGGAGCTACGAGCAGTACTTC
TRBJ2-2 TRBV19 TRBD2 many CASKEARGLGNTGELFF TGTGCCAGTAAAGAGGCTCGCGGACTAGGAAATACCGGGGAGCTGTTTTTT
TRBJ2-7 TRBV7-2 TRBD1 many CASSSRQGWNEQYF TGTGCCAGCAGCTCACGACAGGGGTGGAACGAGCAGTACTTC
TRBJ1-1 TRBV2 . many CASSELLIGASNTEAFF TGTGCCAGCAGTGAGTTACTTATCGGTGCGTCGAACACTGAAGCTTTCTTT
TRBJ2-7 TRBV4-2 TRBD2 many CASSQDGTSGYEQYF TGTGCCAGCAGCCAAGATGGGACTAGCGGCTACGAGCAGTACTTC
TRBJ1-5 TRBV12-3/TRBV12-4 TRBD1 many CASSSRQGIQPQHF TGTGCCAGCAGTTCGCGACAGGGTATTCAGCCCCAGCATTTT
TRBJ2-7 TRBV28 . many CASRSPGTYEQYF TGTGCCAGCCGATCCCCAGGGACCTACGAGCAGTACTTC
TRBJ2-7 TRBV19 . . CASSIGSEQYF TGTGCCAGTAGTATTGGCAGCGAGCAGTACTTC
TRBJ2-7 TRBV5-1 . once CASSLDTPLVREQYF TGCGCCAGCAGCTTGGATACGCCCCTGGTTAGGGAGCAGTACTTC
TRBJ2-2 TRBV15 . many CATSRVQGEDTGELFF TGTGCCACCAGCAGAGTTCAGGGGGAGGACACCGGGGAGCTGTTTTTT
TRBJ2-2 TRBV6-2/TRBV6-3 . many CASSFSSRTAAGIQGDTGELFF TGTGCCAGCAGTTTCTCGTCGCGAACTGCGGCAGGAATACAAGGGGACACCGGGGAGCTGTTTTTT
TRBJ1-5 TRBV6-2/TRBV6-3 . few CASSYSIPGGQPQHF TGTGCCAGCAGTTACTCGATCCCGGGCGGGCAGCCCCAGCATTTT
TRBJ1-2 TRBV6-5 . many CASGGGVDYGYTF TGTGCCAGCGGGGGCGGGGTTGACTATGGCTACACCTTC
TRBJ2-7 TRBV5-1 . many CASSLAGRVRDEQYF TGCGCCAGCAGCTTGGCCGGCCGGGTTCGGGACGAGCAGTACTTC
TRBJ1-5 TRBV7-2 . many CASSSVPGQPQHF TGTGCCAGCAGCTCGGTACCAGGTCAGCCCCAGCATTTT
TRBJ2-5 TRBV7-8 . many CASSRRGIETQYF TGTGCCAGCAGCCGTAGGGGTATTGAGACCCAGTACTTC
TRBJ2-7 TRBV7-8 TRBD2 many CASSLRRELRGEQYF TGTGCCAGCAGCTTAAGGCGGGAGTTGAGGGGCGAGCAGTACTTC
TRBJ2-6 TRBV5-1 . many CASSVQGSGANVLTF TGCGCCAGCAGCGTTCAGGGCTCTGGGGCCAACGTCCTGACTTTC
TRBJ2-7 TRBV12-3/TRBV12-4 TRBD2 many CASSLAHLAGEQYF TGTGCCAGCAGTTTAGCGCATCTAGCGGGCGAGCAGTACTTC
TRBJ2-3 TRBV19 . many CASSITKDERDTQYF TGTGCCAGTAGTATCACCAAGGACGAGAGAGATACGCAGTATTTT
TRBJ1-2 TRBV12-3/TRBV12-4 TRBD1 . CASSFGTGGYYGYTF TGTGCCAGCAGTTTCGGGACAGGAGGATACTATGGCTACACCTTC
TRBJ2-7 TRBV20-1 . . CSATESGLIYEQYF TGCAGTGCCACTGAAAGTGGCCTTATATACGAGCAGTACTTC
TRBJ1-5 TRBV12-3/TRBV12-4 . many CASSFRTGFPQPQHF TGTGCCAGCAGTTTTCGAACAGGCTTCCCCCAGCCCCAGCATTTT
TRBJ2-7 TRBV6-5 TRBD1 many CASSYSVAGGLYEQYF TGTGCCAGCAGTTACTCAGTTGCAGGGGGCCTTTACGAGCAGTACTTC
TRBJ2-7 TRBV2 . many CASRDPLDLSEQYF TGTGCCAGCAGAGACCCCCTAGATCTCTCCGAGCAGTACTTC
TRBJ2-5 TRBV29-1 TRBD2 many CSVAFLAGGSSLQETQYF TGCAGCGTTGCCTTCCTAGCGGGAGGGTCCTCTCTACAAGAGACCCAGTACTTC
TRBJ2-5 TRBV18 TRBD2 many CASSPTSGRGETQYF TGTGCCAGCTCACCAACTAGCGGGAGAGGGGAGACCCAGTACTTC
TRBJ2-7 TRBV10-3 . many CAITDSSYEQYF TGTGCCATCACAGACAGCTCCTACGAGCAGTACTTC
TRBJ1-5 TRBV27 . many CASTSGRSNQPQHF TGTGCCAGCACCTCGGGACGTAGCAATCAGCCCCAGCATTTT
TRBJ2-7 TRBV7-2 . many CASSPQGYGSYEQYF TGTGCCAGCAGCCCACAGGGTTACGGGAGCTACGAGCAGTACTTC
TRBJ1-1 TRBV30 TRBD1 many CAWSALDRMDTEAFF TGTGCCTGGAGTGCCCTGGACAGGATGGACACTGAAGCTTTCTTT
TRBJ1-1 TRBV30 . many CAWSLTGIMNTEAFF TGTGCCTGGAGTCTTACAGGGATCATGAACACTGAAGCTTTCTTT
TRBJ2-7 TRBV6-1 TRBD2 . CASTSLAGYEQYF TGTGCCAGCACTAGTCTAGCGGGATACGAGCAGTACTTC
TRBJ2-7 TRBV24-1 . many CATSDLRDTYEQYF TGTGCCACCAGTGATTTGCGGGACACCTACGAGCAGTACTTC
TRBJ2-2 TRBV5-1 TRBD2 . CASRGLAGVDTGELFF TGCGCCAGCAGGGGACTAGCGGGAGTGGACACCGGGGAGCTGTTTTTT